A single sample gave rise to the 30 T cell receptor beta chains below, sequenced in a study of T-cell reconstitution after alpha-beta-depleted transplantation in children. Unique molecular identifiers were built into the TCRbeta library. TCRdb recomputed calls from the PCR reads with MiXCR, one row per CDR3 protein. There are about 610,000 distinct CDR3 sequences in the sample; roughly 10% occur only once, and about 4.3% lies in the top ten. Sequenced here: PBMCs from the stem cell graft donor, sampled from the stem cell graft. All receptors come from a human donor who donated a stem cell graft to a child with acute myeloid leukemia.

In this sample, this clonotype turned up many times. DNA for the CDR3: TGCAGTGCTAGTGGGGCTGGGGGGCCTGAAGCTTTCTTT. Protein product: CSASGAGGPEAFF. The chain carries TRBV20-1 and TRBJ1-1, with D tentatively TRBD1 (6 bases). The germline gives CDR1 DFQATT, CDR2 SNEGSKA (reference sequence). This CDR3 has 13 amino acids. Between the trimmed V and J ends, which lost 3 bases and 6 bases, there was a span of 14 bases.

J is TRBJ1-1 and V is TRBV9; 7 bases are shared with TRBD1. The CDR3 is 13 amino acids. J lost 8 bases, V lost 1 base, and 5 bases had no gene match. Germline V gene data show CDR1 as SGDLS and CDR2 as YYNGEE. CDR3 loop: CASSVTLDREAFF. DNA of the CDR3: TGTGCCAGCAGCGTAACCCTGGACAGGGAAGCTTTCTTT.

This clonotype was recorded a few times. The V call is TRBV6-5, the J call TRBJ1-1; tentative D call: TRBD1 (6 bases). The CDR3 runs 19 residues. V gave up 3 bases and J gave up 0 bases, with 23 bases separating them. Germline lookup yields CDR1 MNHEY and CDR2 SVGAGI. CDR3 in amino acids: CASSYRVRGQGRMNTEAFF. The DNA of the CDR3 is TGTGCCAGCAGTTATAGGGTCAGGGGCCAGGGGAGGATGAACACTGAAGCTTTCTTT.

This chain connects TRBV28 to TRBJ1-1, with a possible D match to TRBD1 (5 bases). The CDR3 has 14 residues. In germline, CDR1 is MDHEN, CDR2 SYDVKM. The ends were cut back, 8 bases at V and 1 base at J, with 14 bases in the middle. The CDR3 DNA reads TGTGCCAGCGGAATACAGGCTGGGAACACTGAAGCTTTCTTT. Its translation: CASGIQAGNTEAFF.

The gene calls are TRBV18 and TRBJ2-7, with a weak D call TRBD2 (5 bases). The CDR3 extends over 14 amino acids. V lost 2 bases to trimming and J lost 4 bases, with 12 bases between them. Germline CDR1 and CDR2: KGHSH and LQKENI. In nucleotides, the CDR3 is TGTGCCAGCTCACCAGTGGACTCCCCGTACGAGCAGTACTTC. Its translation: CASSPVDSPYEQYF.

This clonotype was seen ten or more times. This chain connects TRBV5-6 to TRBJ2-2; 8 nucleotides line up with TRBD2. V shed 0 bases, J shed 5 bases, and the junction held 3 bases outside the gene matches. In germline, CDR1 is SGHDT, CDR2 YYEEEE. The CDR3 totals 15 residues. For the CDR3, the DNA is TGTGCCAGCAGCTTGGGCGGGAGGAATACCGGGGAGCTGTTTTTT. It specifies CASSLGGRNTGELFF.

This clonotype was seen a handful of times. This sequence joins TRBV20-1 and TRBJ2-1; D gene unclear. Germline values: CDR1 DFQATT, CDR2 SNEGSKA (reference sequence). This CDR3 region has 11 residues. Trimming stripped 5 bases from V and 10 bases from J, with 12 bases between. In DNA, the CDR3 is TGCAGTGCTTCCTTCCAGACAGAGCAGTTCTTC. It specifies CSASFQTEQFF.

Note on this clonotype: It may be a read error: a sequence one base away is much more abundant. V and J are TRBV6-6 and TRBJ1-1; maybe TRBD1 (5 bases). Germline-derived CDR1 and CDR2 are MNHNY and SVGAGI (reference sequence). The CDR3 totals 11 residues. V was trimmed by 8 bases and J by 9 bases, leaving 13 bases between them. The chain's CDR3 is CASGAKAKAFF. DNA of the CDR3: TGTGCCAGCGGGGCTAAGGCGAAAGCTTTCTTT.

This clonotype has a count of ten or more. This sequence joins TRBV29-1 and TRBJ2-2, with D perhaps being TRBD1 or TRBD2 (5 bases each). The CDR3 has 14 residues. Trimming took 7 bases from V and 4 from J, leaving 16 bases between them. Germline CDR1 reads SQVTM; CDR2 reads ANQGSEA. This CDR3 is CSAGVTVGTGELFF. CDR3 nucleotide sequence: TGCAGCGCCGGGGTGACAGTCGGCACCGGGGAGCTGTTTTTT.

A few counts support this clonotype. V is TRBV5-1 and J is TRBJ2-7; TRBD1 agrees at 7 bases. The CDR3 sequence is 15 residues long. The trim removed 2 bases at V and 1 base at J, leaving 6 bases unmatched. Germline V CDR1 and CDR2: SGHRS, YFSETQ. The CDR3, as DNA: TGCGCCAGCAGCTTACCGGGACAGCTATCCTACGAGCAGTACTTC. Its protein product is CASSLPGQLSYEQYF.

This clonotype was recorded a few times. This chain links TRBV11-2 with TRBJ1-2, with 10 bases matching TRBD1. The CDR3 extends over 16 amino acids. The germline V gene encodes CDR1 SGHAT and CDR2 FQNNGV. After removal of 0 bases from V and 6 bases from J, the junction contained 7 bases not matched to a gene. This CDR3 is CASSLDYGTGDNGYTF. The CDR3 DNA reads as TGTGCCAGCAGCTTAGATTACGGGACAGGGGATAATGGCTACACCTTC.

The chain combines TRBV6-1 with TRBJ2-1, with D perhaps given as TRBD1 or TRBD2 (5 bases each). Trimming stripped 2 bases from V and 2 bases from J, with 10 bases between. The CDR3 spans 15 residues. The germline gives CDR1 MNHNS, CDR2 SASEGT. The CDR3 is CASSEQGATYNEQFF. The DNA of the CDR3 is TGTGCCAGCAGTGAACAGGGAGCAACCTACAATGAGCAGTTCTTC.

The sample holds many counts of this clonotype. The chain's CDR3 is CASRPGVRDTQYF. In DNA, the CDR3 is TGTGCCAGCAGGCCGGGCGTTCGCGATACGCAGTATTTT. The chain carries TRBV12-3 or TRBV12-4 and TRBJ2-3; D not certain. Between the trimmed V and J ends, which lost 6 bases and 6 bases, there was a span of 13 bases. The CDR3 is 13 residues long.

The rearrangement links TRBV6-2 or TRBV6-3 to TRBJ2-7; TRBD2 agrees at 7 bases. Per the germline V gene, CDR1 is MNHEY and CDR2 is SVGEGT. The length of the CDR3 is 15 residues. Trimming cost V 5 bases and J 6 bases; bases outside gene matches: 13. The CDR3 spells CASSGPSGLGFEQYF. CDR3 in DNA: TGTGCCAGCAGTGGTCCTAGCGGACTTGGGTTCGAGCAGTACTTC.

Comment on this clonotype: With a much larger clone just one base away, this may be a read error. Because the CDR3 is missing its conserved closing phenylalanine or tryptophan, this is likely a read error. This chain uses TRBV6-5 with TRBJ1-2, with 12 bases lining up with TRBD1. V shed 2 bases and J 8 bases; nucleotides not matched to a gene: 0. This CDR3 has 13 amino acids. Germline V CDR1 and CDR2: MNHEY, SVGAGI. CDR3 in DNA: TGTGCCAGCAGTTACGGGACAGGGGGCGGCTACACCTGC. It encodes CASSYGTGGGYTC.

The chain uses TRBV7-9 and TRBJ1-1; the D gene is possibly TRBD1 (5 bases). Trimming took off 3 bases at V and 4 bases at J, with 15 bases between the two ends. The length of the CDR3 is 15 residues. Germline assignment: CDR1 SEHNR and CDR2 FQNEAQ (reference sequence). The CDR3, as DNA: TGTGCCAGCAGCTTTGCTACCACGGGGGGCACTGAAGCTTTCTTT. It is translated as CASSFATTGGTEAFF.

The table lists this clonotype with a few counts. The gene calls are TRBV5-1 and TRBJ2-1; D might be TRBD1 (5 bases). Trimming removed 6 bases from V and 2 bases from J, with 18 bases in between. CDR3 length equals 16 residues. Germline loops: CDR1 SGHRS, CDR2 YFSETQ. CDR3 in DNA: TGCGCCAGCAACTTTAAGGGGCACCCGACCTACAATGAGCAGTTCTTC. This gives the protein CASNFKGHPTYNEQFF.

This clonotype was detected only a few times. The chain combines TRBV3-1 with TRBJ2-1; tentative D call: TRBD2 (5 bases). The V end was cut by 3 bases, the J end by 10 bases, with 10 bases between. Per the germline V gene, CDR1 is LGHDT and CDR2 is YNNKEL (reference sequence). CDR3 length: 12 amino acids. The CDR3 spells CASSHLGEEQFF. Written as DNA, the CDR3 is TGTGCCAGCAGCCACCTCGGGGAGGAGCAGTTCTTC.

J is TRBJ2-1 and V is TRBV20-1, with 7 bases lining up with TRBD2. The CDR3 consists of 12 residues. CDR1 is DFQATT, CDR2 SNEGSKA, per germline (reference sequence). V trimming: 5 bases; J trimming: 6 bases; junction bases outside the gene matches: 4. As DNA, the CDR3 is TGCAGTGCTCCACGACTAGCCAATGAGCAGTTCTTC. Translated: CSAPRLANEQFF.

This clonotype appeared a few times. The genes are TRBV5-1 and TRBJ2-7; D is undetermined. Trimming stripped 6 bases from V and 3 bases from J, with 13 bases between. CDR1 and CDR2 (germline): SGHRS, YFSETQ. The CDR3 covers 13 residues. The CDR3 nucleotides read TGCGCCAGCACCACCGGCGAACTCTACGAGCAGTACTTC. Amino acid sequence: CASTTGELYEQYF.

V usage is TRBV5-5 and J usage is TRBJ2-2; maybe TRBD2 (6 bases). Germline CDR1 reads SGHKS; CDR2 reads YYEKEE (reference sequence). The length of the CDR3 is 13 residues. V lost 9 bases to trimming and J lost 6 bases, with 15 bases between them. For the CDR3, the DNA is TGTGCCATGAGCCCTGGACTATCCGGGGAGCTGTTTTTT. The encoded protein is CAMSPGLSGELFF.

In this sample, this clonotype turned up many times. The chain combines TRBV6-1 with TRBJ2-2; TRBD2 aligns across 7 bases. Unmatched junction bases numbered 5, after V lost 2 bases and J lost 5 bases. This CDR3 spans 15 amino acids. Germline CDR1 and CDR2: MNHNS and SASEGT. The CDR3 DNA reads TGTGCCAGCAGTGAACTAGCGGCGGGGACCGGGGAGCTGTTTTTT. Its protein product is CASSELAAGTGELFF.

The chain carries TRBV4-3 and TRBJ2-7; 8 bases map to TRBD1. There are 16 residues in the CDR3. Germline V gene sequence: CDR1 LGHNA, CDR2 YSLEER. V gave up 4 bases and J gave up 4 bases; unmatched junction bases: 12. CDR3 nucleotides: TGCGCCAGCAGCCCCCCGGACAGGGCGACGAAATACGAGCAGTACTTC. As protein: CASSPPDRATKYEQYF.

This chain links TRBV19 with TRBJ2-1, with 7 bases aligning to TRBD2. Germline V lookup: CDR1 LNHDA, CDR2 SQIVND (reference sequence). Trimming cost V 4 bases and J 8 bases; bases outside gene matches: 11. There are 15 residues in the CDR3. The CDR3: CASSSMAGVAHEQFF. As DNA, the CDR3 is TGTGCCAGTAGTAGTATGGCGGGAGTGGCCCATGAGCAGTTCTTC.

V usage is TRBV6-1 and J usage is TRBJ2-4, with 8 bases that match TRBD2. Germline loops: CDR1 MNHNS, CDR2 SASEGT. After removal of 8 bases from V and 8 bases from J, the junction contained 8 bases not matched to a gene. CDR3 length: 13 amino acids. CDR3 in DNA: TGTGCCAGCTCTCCGGGAGGGCCTCACATTCAGTACTTC. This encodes CASSPGGPHIQYF.

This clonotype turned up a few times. The DNA of the CDR3 is TGTGCCAGCAGTTTAGCAGGCAGCCTAATGGTGGAGCAGTACTTC. Its translation is CASSLAGSLMVEQYF. The rearrangement joins TRBV28 to TRBJ2-7, with no clear D. The CDR3 has 15 residues. Per germline, CDR1 MDHEN and CDR2 SYDVKM. The V and J ends lost 2 bases and 7 bases respectively, with 18 bases between them.

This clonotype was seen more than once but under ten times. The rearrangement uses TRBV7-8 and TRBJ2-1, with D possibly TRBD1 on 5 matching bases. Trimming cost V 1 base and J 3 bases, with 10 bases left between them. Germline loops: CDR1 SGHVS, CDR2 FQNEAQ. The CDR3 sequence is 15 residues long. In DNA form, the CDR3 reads TGTGCCAGCAGCTTAGTAAGCAGGGTCTACAATGAGCAGTTCTTC. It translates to CASSLVSRVYNEQFF.

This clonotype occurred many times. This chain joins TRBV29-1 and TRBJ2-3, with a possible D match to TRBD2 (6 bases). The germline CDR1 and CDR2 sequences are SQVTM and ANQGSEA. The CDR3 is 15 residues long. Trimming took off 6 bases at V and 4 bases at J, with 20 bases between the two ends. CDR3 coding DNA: TGCAGCGTCGCGGGGCGTCAGGGTGAACCAGATACGCAGTATTTT. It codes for CSVAGRQGEPDTQYF.

The CDR3 nucleotides are TGTGCCAGCAGTCCCCCGGGACCTCGCCACGGGACCCAGTACTTC. This codes for CASSPPGPRHGTQYF. This chain links TRBV12-3 or TRBV12-4 with TRBJ2-5; D could derive from TRBD1 or TRBD2 (5 bases each). The CDR3 runs to 15 residues. Trimming shortened V by 5 bases and J by 7 bases, and 20 bases separated the two germline ends.

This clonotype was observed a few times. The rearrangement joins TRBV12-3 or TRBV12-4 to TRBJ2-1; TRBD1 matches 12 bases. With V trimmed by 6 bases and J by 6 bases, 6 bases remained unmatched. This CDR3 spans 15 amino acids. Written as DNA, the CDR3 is TGTGCCAGCAGGTCAGGGGGACAGGGGGCCAATGAGCAGTTCTTC. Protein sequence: CASRSGGQGANEQFF.